This TCR beta chain was recorded in a study of blood T cells in healthy people across ages. The germline CDR1 and CDR2 sequences are SEHNR and FQNEAQ (reference sequence). This CDR3 spans 13 amino acids. The J segment lost 8 bases and the V segment lost 7 bases, leaving 8 bases of the junction unmatched. Primers used in a second PCR of roughly 6 to 12 cycles were a sample-barcoded 5' primer and a J-beta primer mix. In TCRdb, the 5' RACE reads were re-called with MiXCR into one record per CDR3 protein. Of nearly 1 million distinct CDR3 sequences in the sample, roughly 51% are singletons; the top ten hold around a fifth.

The sequencing sample was made of blood. This chain uses TRBV7-9 with TRBJ2-1; 7 nucleotides line up with TRBD2. The clonotype originates from a woman in her sixties or seventies in good health. Here the CDR3 reads CASTPTTSDEQFF. For the CDR3, the DNA is TGTGCCAGCACCCCGACCACTAGCGATGAGCAGTTCTTC.